This entry lists 24 T cell receptor beta chains sequenced from one sample in a study of shared clonotypes between healthy human individuals. The naive CD8 fraction comprised CD45RO-negative cells positively selected for CCR7 and excluded terminally differentiated effector memory CD45RA+ cells. Measured with immunoSEQ multiplex PCR; TCRdb has only the in-frame clones, and not every one. The table records about 2.1 million clones, roughly 95% of them present only once. Sample: naive CD8+ T cells from PBMCs. These receptors were obtained from a man younger than 30 in good health. Some clones in this sample may be carry-over from other donors' samples.

This sequence joins TRBV15 and TRBJ1-1; no firm D call. The V gene lost 4 bases and the J gene lost 5 bases, with 14 bases spanning the gap. The CDR3 has 14 residues. Looked up from germline, CDR1 is LNHNV and CDR2 is YYDKDF (reference sequence). The CDR3 protein is CATSTPFLGTEAFF. The CDR3 DNA reads TGTGCCACCAGCACCCCGTTTTTAGGAACTGAAGCTTTCTTT.

The V gene is TRBV27, the J gene TRBJ1-1, with D uncertain. V dropped 9 bases and J dropped 4 bases, with 9 bases sitting between them. Germline V gene lookup returns CDR1 MNHEY and CDR2 SMNVEV (reference sequence). The CDR3 is made up of 11 amino acids. CDR3 nucleotide sequence: TGTGCCAGTGCTGGTGGCACTGAAGCTTTCTTT. It specifies CASAGGTEAFF.

Only one count was recorded for this clone. This chain links TRBV28 with TRBJ2-4, with a possible D match to TRBD1 (6 bases). V lost 4 bases and J lost 8, with 27 bases in between. The CDR3 is 18 residues long. Germline CDR1 is MDHEN and CDR2 is SYDVKM. In nucleotides, the CDR3 is TGTGCCAGCAGTTCCGCCTGGCTCATACAGGGCGGTATGGACATTCAGTACTTC. It codes for CASSSAWLIQGGMDIQYF.

V is TRBV5-1 and J is TRBJ2-1; the match to TRBD2 covers 11 bases. The germline gives CDR1 SGHRS, CDR2 YFSETQ. V lost 0 bases, J lost 5 bases, and 7 bases stayed unmatched. The CDR3 runs 17 residues. CDR3: CASSLVGRLAGHNEQFF. The CDR3 nucleotides are TGCGCCAGCAGCTTGGTAGGCCGACTAGCGGGACACAATGAGCAGTTCTTC.

A remark on this clone: Other DNA sequences in the sample encode the same CDR3. The rearrangement joins TRBV20-1 to TRBJ2-7; D ambiguous. V lost 6 bases and J 6 bases, leaving 9 bases between the germline ends. Germline V gene sequence: CDR1 DFQATT, CDR2 SNEGSKA (reference sequence). This CDR3 region has 10 residues. The CDR3 sequence is CSAGPGEQYF. The CDR3 DNA follows: TGCAGTGCCGGCCCTGGCGAGCAGTACTTC.

The V gene is TRBV27, the J gene TRBJ2-7; TRBD1 aligns across 7 bases. This CDR3 is 14 amino acids long. Germline loops: CDR1 MNHEY, CDR2 SMNVEV (reference sequence). Trimming removed 3 bases from V and 3 bases from J; junction bases left unmatched: 5. CDR3 in DNA: TGTGCCAGCAGTTTCGTGGGGACAGACTACGAGCAGTACTTC. Its protein is CASSFVGTDYEQYF.

This chain joins TRBV10-1 and TRBJ2-5, with 9 bases lining up with TRBD2. In germline, CDR1 is WNHNN, CDR2 SYGVQD (reference sequence). Trimming cost V 8 bases and J 2 bases; bases outside gene matches: 15. CDR3 length: 17 residues. CDR3 region: CASSLNPTTSGQETQYF. The CDR3 bases are TGCGCCAGCTCCCTCAACCCCACGACTAGCGGACAAGAGACCCAGTACTTC.

The J gene is TRBJ2-1, the V gene TRBV7-7; no definite D call. The CDR3 loop spans 13 amino acids. Germline loops: CDR1 SSHAT, CDR2 FNYEAQ (reference sequence). V shed 5 bases and J shed 7 bases, with 12 bases lying between them. CDR3 amino acids: CASSVNDWNEQFF. CDR3 in DNA: TGTGCCAGCAGCGTAAATGATTGGAATGAGCAGTTCTTC.

The genes are TRBV13 and TRBJ1-4; D might be TRBD1 (5 bases). The ends were cut back, 3 bases at V and 7 bases at J, with 9 bases in the middle. Germline V lookup: CDR1 PRHDT, CDR2 FYEKMQ (reference sequence). The CDR3 length is 13 residues. CDR3 amino acids: CASSFRRGEKLFF. DNA for the CDR3: TGTGCCAGCAGCTTCAGAAGGGGTGAAAAACTGTTTTTT.

The J gene is TRBJ2-2, the V gene TRBV7-9; possible D gene TRBD2, 5 bases. CDR3 size: 17 residues. The germline CDR1 and CDR2 sequences are SEHNR and FQNEAQ (reference sequence). The V and J ends lost 6 bases and 5 bases respectively, with 22 bases between them. CDR3 nucleotides: TGTGCCAGCAGTACTTCTCGGTACGGGATGGGAACCGGGGAGCTGTTTTTT. Translation: CASSTSRYGMGTGELFF.

The chain has TRBV2 and TRBJ2-7; D is possibly TRBD1 (6 bases). The CDR3 extends over 15 amino acids. V was pared by 2 bases and J by 4 bases, with 15 bases between. Germline lookup yields CDR1 SNHLY and CDR2 FYNNEI. CDR3 residues: CASSELPGQLYEQYF. The DNA for the CDR3 is TGTGCCAGCAGTGAACTCCCGGGACAACTTTACGAGCAGTACTTC.

The J gene is TRBJ2-5, the V gene TRBV28; no reliable D call. This CDR3 is 14 amino acids long. Trimming left V 2 bases short and J 2 bases short, with 9 bases between. Germline V gene data show CDR1 as MDHEN and CDR2 as SYDVKM. The CDR3 DNA is TGTGCCAGCAGTTTAGTAGGATTTCAAGAGACCCAGTACTTC. It encodes CASSLVGFQETQYF.

The DNA for the CDR3 is TGTGCCAGCAGCCTCGAAGGGACAGGGCCAGATACGCAGTATTTT. It codes for CASSLEGTGPDTQYF. The chain carries TRBV13 and TRBJ2-3; 9 nucleotides line up with TRBD1. The CDR3 is 15 residues long. Trimming removed 5 bases from V and 4 bases from J; junction bases left unmatched: 7. CDR1 is PRHDT and CDR2 is FYEKMQ in the germline V gene (reference sequence).

This clone has just a few counts. The chain combines TRBV11-2 with TRBJ1-1; maybe TRBD1 (5 bases). The CDR3 has 15 residues. The germline V gene has CDR1 SGHAT and CDR2 FQNNGV. V was shortened by 2 bases and J by 3 bases, with 13 bases between the two germline ends. The CDR3 nucleotides are TGTGCCAGCAGCTTAAGTCTTGGGGCTGACACTGAAGCTTTCTTT. Residues: CASSLSLGADTEAFF.

This clone showed up just once. The chain recombines TRBV28 with TRBJ1-2; D is undetermined. Germline V gives CDR1 MDHEN, CDR2 SYDVKM. V shed 5 bases and J shed 5 bases, with 9 bases lying between them. The CDR3 is made up of 12 amino acids. The CDR3 is CASSPDVYGYTF. The CDR3 DNA follows: TGTGCCAGCAGTCCAGACGTTTATGGCTACACCTTC.

The chain carries TRBV30 and TRBJ2-4; D ambiguous. V was clipped by 4 bases and J by 7 bases, with 14 bases between them. The germline gives CDR1 GTSNPN, CDR2 SVGIG (reference sequence). The CDR3 extends over 13 amino acids. The CDR3 here is CAWTPVYGNIQYF. CDR3 nucleotide sequence: TGTGCCTGGACCCCGGTCTATGGGAACATTCAGTACTTC.

The genes are TRBV30 and TRBJ2-5; 8 positions agree with TRBD2. The junction had 2 bases not matched to a gene; V was cut back by 3 bases and J by 2 bases. The CDR3 runs to 13 residues. Germline CDR1 reads GTSNPN; CDR2 reads SVGIG (reference sequence). CDR3 residues: CAWSGGGQETQYF. DNA of the CDR3: TGTGCCTGGAGCGGGGGGGGGCAAGAGACCCAGTACTTC.

This sequence joins TRBV29-1 and TRBJ2-5, with 12 positions matching TRBD2. The closer fit of TRBJ2-7 to the DNA end suggests the J call may be wrong. CDR3 length: 16 amino acids. The germline V gene has CDR1 SQVTM and CDR2 ANQGSEA. This CDR3 reads CSVVSLAGGSTYEQYF. The CDR3, as DNA: TGCAGCGTTGTGTCACTAGCGGGAGGAAGCACCTACGAGCAGTACTTC.

The genes are TRBV6-6 and TRBJ2-2; D possibly corresponds to TRBD1 (6 bases). The CDR3 covers 14 residues. V was clipped by 1 base and J by 6 bases, with 9 bases between them. Germline CDR1 is MNHNY and CDR2 is SVGAGI (reference sequence). CDR3 nucleotide sequence: TGTGCCAGCAGTTACTTCCAGGGGCCCGGGGAGCTGTTTTTT. Amino acid sequence: CASSYFQGPGELFF.

This rearrangement joins TRBV6-5 to TRBJ1-4; D gene uncertain. V lost 6 bases, J lost 8 bases, and 16 bases lay in between. Germline V gives CDR1 MNHEY, CDR2 SVGAGI. The CDR3 spans 14 residues. DNA for the CDR3: TGTGCCAGCAGCCCACTGTCGCCGGGGGAAAAACTGTTTTTT. Translating it yields CASSPLSPGEKLFF.

CDR3 in amino acids: CASSWEGKGNTIYF. CDR3 DNA sequence: TGTGCCAGCAGCTGGGAGGGGAAGGGAAACACCATATATTTT. J is TRBJ1-3 and V is TRBV5-5, with D perhaps matching TRBD1 (5 bases). CDR1 and CDR2 from the germline V gene are SGHKS and YYEKEE (reference sequence). This CDR3 spans 14 amino acids. The V and J ends lost 3 bases and 4 bases respectively, with 11 bases between them.

The chain uses TRBV7-9 and TRBJ2-3; D ambiguous. CDR3 size: 12 residues. The ends were cut back, 2 bases at V and 6 bases at J, with 6 bases in the middle. The germline V gene encodes CDR1 SEHNR and CDR2 FQNEAQ (reference sequence). This CDR3 is CASSLSKDTQYF. The CDR3, as DNA: TGTGCCAGCAGCTTAAGTAAGGATACGCAGTATTTT.

CDR3 in amino acids: CASMLSLNQPQHF. The CDR3, as DNA: TGTGCCAGTATGTTATCCCTCAATCAGCCCCAGCATTTT. The rearrangement links TRBV19 to TRBJ1-5, with D unclear. Germline-derived CDR1 and CDR2 are LNHDA and SQIVND (reference sequence). CDR3 length: 13 residues. V shed 7 bases and J shed 3 bases, with 10 bases lying between them.

The chain is built from TRBV27 and TRBJ2-3, with D possibly being TRBD1 (7 bases). V was trimmed by 6 bases and J by 3 bases, leaving 22 bases between them. Germline V lookup: CDR1 MNHEY, CDR2 SMNVEV (reference sequence). The CDR3 has 17 residues. The CDR3 DNA reads TGTGCCAGCAGATCGCCCCCCGCAGGGGGACTGACAGATACGCAGTATTTT. As protein: CASRSPPAGGLTDTQYF.